Below, one TCR beta chain is given with its context. Cohort 3 recovery required two negative PCRs, clearance, or symptom resolution. These data come from a study of blood T cell repertoires in COVID-19. For the study at large: PBMCs, B-cell-depleted T cells, or T cells were the source of the cDNA or gDNA that made up the material.

Sequencing used immunoSEQ multiplex PCR; TCRdb keeps in-frame clones, though not all of them. This table holds about 320,000 clones, roughly 90% found once. The junction had 8 bases not matched to a gene; V was cut back by 3 bases and J by 4 bases. The CDR3 has 16 residues. CDR1 and CDR2 from the germline V gene are LGHDT and YNNKEL (reference sequence). This chain links TRBV3-1 (or the pseudogene TRBV3-2) with TRBJ2-3; the match to TRBD1 covers 9 bases. The TCR was taken from a man aged 60 to 69 who had recovered from COVID-19. Input material: PBMCs or T cells enriched from blood (not recorded which). The CDR3 reads CASSHRDRVVSDTQYF. For the CDR3, the DNA is TGTGCCAGCAGCCATCGGGACAGGGTTGTGTCAGATACGCAGTATTTT.